A selection of T cell receptor beta chains follows, all from one sample in a study of blood T cell repertoires in COVID-19. Repertoires were generated with immunoSEQ multiplex PCR, while TCRdb's copy carries only in-frame clones and drops some. This repertoire shows 210,000 or so clones, roughly 84% found once; its top ten account for 1.9%. The sample comprised peripheral blood. These receptors all stem from a man aged 35-49 years with active or convalescent COVID-19. Both conserved end residues are part of each CDR3. Fields, in order: V gene, CDR3 length, J gene, D gene, clone size, CDR3 DNA, CDR3 protein. The D gene is left open where the match is weak. A clone size is listed for some rows: how often the clone was seen (once, few, many), or a class if it is expanded.

TRBV3-1/TRBV3-2	13	TRBJ1-2	TRBD1	-	TGTGCCAGCAGCGAGGGACAGAAATATGGCTACACCTTC	CASSEGQKYGYTF
TRBV5-1	17	TRBJ1-1	TRBD1	-	TGCGCCAGCAGCTTTATCAATGCAGGGGGTTATAGCACTGAAGCTTTCTTT	CASSFINAGGYSTEAFF
TRBV5-4	14	TRBJ2-7	TRBD2	-	TGTGCCAGCAGCCCCTCTAGCGGGAGGACCGAGCAGTACTTC	CASSPSSGRTEQYF
TRBV9	12	TRBJ2-7	-	few	TGTGCCAGCAGCGTAGTAGTCTACGAGCAGTACTTC	CASSVVVYEQYF
TRBV28	18	TRBJ2-3	TRBD2	few	TGTGCCAGCAGTTTAAGGCTGGATAGCGGGCCCAGCACAGATACGCAGTATTTT	CASSLRLDSGPSTDTQYF
TRBV3-1/TRBV3-2	17	TRBJ2-2	TRBD1	-	TGTGCCAGCAGCCATCCCAGGGGGGACAGGGGGGCCGGGGAGCTGTTTTTT	CASSHPRGDRGAGELFF
TRBV19	11	TRBJ1-1	-	-	TGTGCCACCATGGCGAACACTGAAGCTTTCTTT	CATMANTEAFF
TRBV28	14	TRBJ2-7	-	-	TGTGCCAGCATTTACAGACTAGACGGCTACGAGCAGTACTTC	CASIYRLDGYEQYF
TRBV6-1	12	TRBJ2-3	-	-	TGTGCCAGCAGTACTAGTAGTCATACGCAGTATTTT	CASSTSSHTQYF
TRBV7-9	14	TRBJ1-1	TRBD1	-	TGTGCCAGCAGCTTAACAGGGGGGCCCACTGAAGCTTTCTTT	CASSLTGGPTEAFF
TRBV5-1	13	TRBJ1-1	-	-	TGCGCCAGCAGCTTGACGGTGAACACTGAAGCTTTCTTT	CASSLTVNTEAFF
TRBV2	15	TRBJ1-2	TRBD1	once	TGTGCCAGCAGTGAAGGCGGACAGGGGCCCTATGGCTACACCTTC	CASSEGGQGPYGYTF
TRBV5-5	13	TRBJ1-1	-	-	TGTGCCAGCAACATACAGGGGAACACTGAAGCTTTCTTT	CASNIQGNTEAFF
TRBV28	13	TRBJ2-3	-	-	TGTGCCAGCGCAGACAGTGCCACAGATACGCAGTATTTT	CASADSATDTQYF
TRBV27	14	TRBJ2-7	-	-	TGTGCCAGCAGTTTGTCAAGTAGCCCCTTCGAGCAGTACTTC	CASSLSSSPFEQYF
TRBV11-3	15	TRBJ2-1	TRBD2	-	TGTGCCAGCAGCTTTAGAGCGGGAGTGGGAAATGAGCAGTTCTTC	CASSFRAGVGNEQFF
TRBV28	14	TRBJ2-7	TRBD2	-	TGTGCCAGCGGCCGACCTAGCGGGAGTTACGAGCAGTACTTC	CASGRPSGSYEQYF
TRBV2	12	TRBJ1-4	-	-	TGTGCCAGCAGTTCGCCAGGCCAAAAACTGTTTTTT	CASSSPGQKLFF
TRBV3-1/TRBV3-2	13	TRBJ1-6	-	few	TGTGCCAGCAGCCTCTCGGGGTTCGGGTCCCTCCACTTT	CASSLSGFGSLHF
TRBV9	12	TRBJ2-5	-	few	TGTGCCAGCGGTCTTCCGGGAGAGACCCAGTACTTC	CASGLPGETQYF
TRBV10-1	16	TRBJ2-3	TRBD2	-	TGCGCCAGCAGTGTCGCACTAGCGGGAGTTTCTGGGACGCAGTATTTT	CASSVALAGVSGTQYF
TRBV27	17	TRBJ1-2	-	-	TGTGCCAGCAGTTTAGTTGGGACTAGGGGGGGGGTCTATGGCTACACCTTC	CASSLVGTRGGVYGYTF
TRBV11-2	17	TRBJ1-5	-	-	TGTGCCAGCAGCTTATACACGGGGGATATAACCGGTCAGCCCCAGCATTTT	CASSLYTGDITGQPQHF
TRBV27	14	TRBJ2-7	-	-	TGTGCCAGCAGTTTAAATCACAGAGCCTACGAGCAGTACTTC	CASSLNHRAYEQYF
TRBV27	13	TRBJ1-1	TRBD1	-	TGTGCCAGCAGTTATTCGACAGGGACTGAAGCTTTCTTT	CASSYSTGTEAFF
TRBV27	17	TRBJ1-5	-	-	TGTGCCAGCAGTTTATCAGGGCGGCTGGGAGTCAATCAGCCCCAGCATTTT	CASSLSGRLGVNQPQHF
TRBV11-2	16	TRBJ2-7	TRBD1	-	TGTGCCAGCAGCTTTGGTTGGGACAGGGGGTACTACGAGCAGTACTTC	CASSFGWDRGYYEQYF
TRBV30	12	TRBJ1-2	-	-	TGTGCCTGGACAAACCGCTGGCATGGCTACACCTTC	CAWTNRWHGYTF